This TCR beta chain was profiled in a study of blood T cells in healthy people across ages. The germline CDR1 and CDR2 sequences are MDHEN and SYDVKM. The CDR3 totals 10 residues. V was cut by 5 bases and J by 13 bases, with 9 bases left in between. With a J-beta primer mix and a sample-barcoded 5' primer, a second PCR ran roughly 6 to 12 cycles. Each CDR3 protein is one row after TCRdb ran MiXCR on the 5' RACE reads. The sample includes hundreds of thousands of distinct CDR3 sequences, under 50% of them seen just once. With respect to this clonotype: Its cognate antigen is unknown.

Study-wide findings and caveats: Percentage of naive T cells showed a strong correlation with TCR beta diversity.

The material sequenced was blood. The chain employs TRBV28 and TRBJ2-4; no firm D call. The clonotype was recovered from a man aged 25 to 40 in good health. CDR3 DNA sequence: TGTGCCAGCAGTAGGTACAAGCAGTACTTC. It encodes CASSRYKQYF.